This TCR beta chain emerged from a study of response to subunit inactivated influenza vaccine. Findings and limits, study-wide: The authors proposed limited new T cell recruitment per seasonal influenza vaccination.

TCRdb used MiXCR to reprocess the RT-PCR reads, holding one entry per CDR3 protein. The sample has 500,000 to 600,000 distinct CDR3 sequences, 13% to 15% seen once; the top ten hold 11%. This clonotype was detected a few times. Antigen unknown. CDR3 size: 18 residues. Per germline, CDR1 MNHEY and CDR2 SMNVEV (reference sequence). V gave up 1 base and J gave up 0 bases, with 13 bases separating them. The clonotype was recovered from a man aged 45-65 years who received an inactivated influenza vaccine. Sequenced here: PBMCs from blood, sampled 11 to 12 days after vaccination. The chain has TRBV27 and TRBJ2-6; D is perhaps TRBD1 or TRBD2 (5 bases each). In DNA form, the CDR3 reads TGTGCCAGCAGTTTATTTTCGGGGACCATCTCTGGGGCCAACGTCCTGACTTTC. Protein: CASSLFSGTISGANVLTF.